This T cell receptor beta chain was captured in a study of blood T cell repertoires in COVID-19. Study summary: The United States, Italy and Spain provided the acute and convalescent COVID-19 samples. The analysed material was cDNA or gDNA that came from T cells, B-cell-depleted T cells, or PBMCs.

The CDR3 consists of 14 residues. CDR1 and CDR2 from the germline V gene are SGHNT and YENEEA. V was trimmed by 5 bases and J by 5 bases, leaving 15 bases between them. In the original workflow: How many nucleated cells were present was estimated from reference gene primer amplification. The repertoire was sequenced with immunoSEQ multiplex PCR; TCRdb's copy has only in-frame clones and lacks some. The V and J calls and clone size come from that table; D and trimming were worked out from the DNA. Altogether tens of thousands of clones are present, roughly 84% being singletons, with the ten largest covering about 5%.

The chain is built from TRBV11-3 and TRBJ1-1, with D perhaps matching TRBD1 (6 bases). The sequenced sample consisted of peripheral blood. The sequence was obtained from a woman at least 80 years old with acute or convalescent COVID-19. The CDR3 sequence: CASSPKGGQTEAFF. DNA for the CDR3: TGTGCCAGCAGCCCAAAGGGGGGGCAGACTGAAGCTTTCTTT. The full variable domain, with the rest looked up from reference TRBV11-3 and TRBJ1-1, is EAGVVQSPRYKIIEKKQPVAFWCNPISGHNTLYWYLQNLGQGPELLIRYENEEAVDDSQLPKDRFSAERLKGVDSTLKIQPAELGDSAVYLCASSPKGGQTEAFFGQGTRLTVV.